This T cell receptor beta chain was identified during a study of blood T cell repertoires in COVID-19. In the study overall: COVID-19 samples collected from the United States, Italy and Spain covered acute and convalescent phases.

Only in-frame clones appear in the TCRdb table, and some are missing; sequencing was by immunoSEQ multiplex PCR. The data hold 75,000 or so clones, with approximately 80% observed a single time. This clone was detected only once. This TCR derives from a man aged 55-75 years with active or convalescent COVID-19. Input material: peripheral blood.

The CDR3 DNA reads TGTGCCAGCAGTTTATCATGGTCAGGGGGAGGCTACACCTTC. Its protein product is CASSLSWSGGGYTF. The chain has TRBV27 and TRBJ1-2; the match to TRBD1 covers 7 bases. Trimming removed 0 bases from V and 8 bases from J; junction bases left unmatched: 6. This CDR3 comprises 14 residues. CDR1 is MNHEY, CDR2 SMNVEV, per germline (reference sequence).